The clone carrying this T cell receptor (beta chain) was seen repeatedly, ten times or more. Antigen unknown. Genes and germline come from the mouse. The CDR3 is cut off 4 residues early in the read; its end comes from the germline J gene. Using CD4, CD8alpha, NKG2D, NKG2ACE and other markers, pooled cutaneous lymph node cells were sorted. This record belongs to a study of CD8+ T cells in alopecia areata. For the study at large: Those receiving the skin were 7-10-week-old female C3H/HeJ mice, whose grafts came from roughly 6-13-month-old C3H/HeJ donors with spontaneous alopecia. Whole-study findings and limits: It was less clear whether patients shared TCRs than it was in mice, possibly because of HLA. Higher clonality was seen in lesional scalp than in normal scalp, especially in alopecia totalis/universalis.

The V gene's germline CDR1 is LGHNA and CDR2 YNLKQL (reference sequence). CDR3 size: 13 residues. With V trimmed by 4 bases and J by 3 bases, 0 bases remained unmatched. RNA, once extracted, was reverse transcribed into cDNA for use as the sequencing template. Only in-frame clones appear in the TCRdb table, and some are missing; sequencing was by immunoSEQ multiplex PCR. The sample shows over 250,000 clones, none of them appearing just once. The chain links TRBV5 to TRBJ2-1, with 7 nucleotides matching TRBD1. Sequencing input: CD4+ T cells sorted from a lymph node. This clonotype was obtained from a C3H/HeJ mouse with alopecia areata. These mice share the MHC haplotype H2-k. The CDR3 DNA, read in part, is TGTGCCAGCAGCCGGGACAGCTATGCT. It is translated as CASSRDSYA. The CDR3 as a whole reads CASSRDSYAEQFF.